The rows below give T cell receptor beta chains drawn from one sample of a study of T cells in Graves' hyperthyroidism and ophthalmopathy. From the multiplex PCR reads, TCRdb called clonotypes with MiXCR, one entry per CDR3 protein. The data show roughly 290,000 distinct CDR3 sequences, with approximately 15% seen just once and about 50% held by the top ten. Sequencing input: blood. The receptors were sampled from a woman aged 55 to 70 with Graves' ophthalmopathy. Each CDR3 is given with its conserved first and last residue. D genes are given only for firm matches. Clone size is not always given. Where it is, it says once, few, many or a class for expanded clones.

TRBV14	many	-	TRBJ1-1	TGTGCCAGCAGCCAAATCCTGATCTTAAACACTGAAGCTTTCTTT	CASSQILILNTEAFF
TRBV4-1	few	TRBD2	TRBJ2-5	TGCGCCAGCAGCCAAACCTTCGGACTAGCGGGAGTAGATGTTGAGACCCAGTACTTC	CASSQTFGLAGVDVETQYF
TRBV20-1	many	-	TRBJ1-2	TGCAGTGCAACCACCCCCCCTAATGGCTACACCTTC	CSATTPPNGYTF
TRBV2	many	-	TRBJ2-5	TGTGCCAGCAGTGAAAGGCAAGAGACCCAGTACTTC	CASSERQETQYF
TRBV25-1	many	-	TRBJ2-3	TGTGCCAGCAGTGAACCCGACCCCCCTACGCAGTATTTT	CASSEPDPPTQYF
TRBV27	few	-	TRBJ1-2	TGTGCCAGCAGTTTAAAAGGGGTGCATCATGGCTACACCTTC	CASSLKGVHHGYTF
TRBV13	-	-	TRBJ2-1	TGTGCCAGCAGCTCCGCTATTGGGGACCGAGCGCAGTTCTTC	CASSSAIGDRAQFF
TRBV25-1	-	-	TRBJ2-2	TGTGCCAGCAGTGAAGGTCTAAGGGGTTGGACCGGGGAGCTGTTTTTT	CASSEGLRGWTGELFF
TRBV12-3/TRBV12-4	many	-	TRBJ2-7	TGTGCCAGCACCGGACTCCGGGGGGGACAGGCATACGAGCAGTACTTC	CASTGLRGGQAYEQYF
TRBV6-1	-	-	TRBJ2-2	TGTGCCAGCAGTAAGGAGGCCACCGGGGAGCGGTTTTTT	CASSKEATGERFF
TRBV24-1	few	-	TRBJ2-7	TGTGCCGCCAGTGATTTCTCGTCGGCAGGGTCCTACGAGCAGTACTTC	CAASDFSSAGSYEQYF
TRBV12-3/TRBV12-4	-	TRBD2	TRBJ2-4	TGTGCCAGCAGTCCCGGGGGGACTAGCGGGGGGGTTGCCAAAAACATTCAGTACTTC	CASSPGGTSGGVAKNIQYF
TRBV18	many	-	TRBJ1-4	TGTGCCAGCTCACCAGGAGGCACTCGAGTTGAAAAACTGTTTTTT	CASSPGGTRVEKLFF
TRBV20-1	-	TRBD1	TRBJ1-5	TGCAGTGCCGACAGGGGGAGAGGTCAGCCCCAGCATTTT	CSADRGRGQPQHF
TRBV6-2/TRBV6-3	few	TRBD2	TRBJ2-4	TGTGCCAGCAGTTTCGGGACTAGCGTAAACATTCAGTACTTC	CASSFGTSVNIQYF
TRBV9	few	-	TRBJ2-1	TGTGCCAGCAGCGTAGGCCCCTTAGAGGACAATGAGCAGTTCTTC	CASSVGPLEDNEQFF
TRBV7-9	-	-	TRBJ1-5	TGTGCCAGCAGCTTCGCTACAGATCAGCCCCAGCATTTT	CASSFATDQPQHF
TRBV24-1	few	-	TRBJ2-1	TGTGCCACCAGTGTCATGGACGGCTACAATGAGCAGTTCTTC	CATSVMDGYNEQFF
TRBV6-6	many	-	TRBJ2-6	TGTGCCAGCAGTTACTCGCGGGGGCCGGGGGCCAACGTCCTGACTTTC	CASSYSRGPGANVLTF
TRBV28	many	-	TRBJ1-5	TGTGCCAGCAGCCTGGGGGTCGGAAGCAATCAGCCCCAGCATTTT	CASSLGVGSNQPQHF
TRBV20-1	few	TRBD1	TRBJ2-3	TGCAGTGCTATACAGGGGTTGAATACGCAGTATTTT	CSAIQGLNTQYF
TRBV14	few	TRBD1	TRBJ2-3	TGTGCCAGCAGCCAAGTGAGGGACAGGGGAAAATCCACAGATACGCAGTATTTT	CASSQVRDRGKSTDTQYF
TRBV27	many	-	TRBJ2-7	TGTGCCAGCAGCCTACAGGCTAGTTGGGAGCAGTACTTC	CASSLQASWEQYF
TRBV7-2	-	TRBD1	TRBJ2-7	TGTGCCAGCAGTCTTCCCAAACAGCGCGCCAGCTCACCACCCGGGACAGCCTACGAGCAGTACTTC	CASSLPKQRASSPPGTAYEQYF
TRBV12-3/TRBV12-4	many	-	TRBJ2-1	TGTGCCAGCAGTTTGACCGCTGTGACTGAGCAGTTCTTC	CASSLTAVTEQFF
TRBV29-1	few	-	TRBJ2-7	TGCAGCGTTGCTTTTCCGGGACTTAGTTCGACGGGCGAGCAGTACTTC	CSVAFPGLSSTGEQYF
TRBV6-1	many	TRBD1	TRBJ1-1	TGTGCCAGCAGGGGGACAGCGGCTTGGCCCTACACTGAAGCTTTCTTT	CASRGTAAWPYTEAFF
TRBV10-2	few	-	TRBJ1-1	TGCGCCAGCAAGGGACTAAGAGTCGCTGAAGCTTTCTTT	CASKGLRVAEAFF
TRBV7-9	-	-	TRBJ1-1	TGTGCCAGCAGCTCAGAGGGGAGGAACACTGAAGCTTTCTTT	CASSSEGRNTEAFF
TRBV29-1	many	TRBD1	TRBJ1-1	TGCAGCGTTGAGAGGGGGACAGTGAACACTGAAGCTTTCTTT	CSVERGTVNTEAFF
TRBV19	few	-	TRBJ2-7	TGTGCCAGTAGTATATCGCAGGGGATCATCTACGAGCAGTACTTC	CASSISQGIIYEQYF
TRBV30	few	TRBD1	TRBJ1-2	TGTGCCTGGAGTGTAGGATCATCAACAGGGGGTGGCTACACCTTC	CAWSVGSSTGGGYTF
TRBV11-3	-	TRBD1	TRBJ1-5	TGTGCCAGCTTGAATGAATCCGGTCGGGACAGCTCCAATCAGCCCCAGCATTTT	CASLNESGRDSSNQPQHF
TRBV6-1	many	-	TRBJ1-2	TGTGCCAGCAGTACCAAGCCAGGGAGGTATGGCTACACCTTC	CASSTKPGRYGYTF
TRBV20-1	-	-	TRBJ1-5	TGCAGTGTCGCCACCGGGTATAGCAATCAGCCCCAGCATTTT	CSVATGYSNQPQHF
TRBV6-1	few	-	TRBJ2-3	TGTGCCAGCAGTGAAGCGGTGAACACAGATACGCAGTATTTT	CASSEAVNTDTQYF
TRBV6-2/TRBV6-3	many	TRBD2	TRBJ2-5	TGTGCCAGCAGTTACGACCCAGCGGGGGAACAAGAGACCCAGTACTTC	CASSYDPAGEQETQYF
TRBV29-1	many	-	TRBJ1-5	TGCAGCGTGGGCGATCAGCCCCAGCATTTT	CSVGDQPQHF
TRBV4-3	-	-	TRBJ1-3	TGCGCCAGCGGCCAACGCCGACAGGAATCTGGAAACACCATATATTTT	CASGQRRQESGNTIYF
TRBV9	many	-	TRBJ1-2	TGTGCCAGCAGCGTCGGACCCCTGAACTATGGCTACACCTTC	CASSVGPLNYGYTF
TRBV7-2	many	-	TRBJ2-5	TGTGCCAGCAGCCTAACAGTCCAAGAGACCCAGTACTTC	CASSLTVQETQYF
TRBV5-8	few	-	TRBJ1-2	TGTGCCAGCAGCTCATCAGGCTTCTATGGCTACACCTTC	CASSSSGFYGYTF
TRBV24-1	-	-	TRBJ2-7	TGTGCCACCAGCCTCAGGGGAACCTACGAGCAGTACTTC	CATSLRGTYEQYF
TRBV5-8	many	-	TRBJ1-2	TGTGCCAGCAGCGCTGACAGAGCCTACTATGGCTACACCTTC	CASSADRAYYGYTF
TRBV4-2	few	TRBD1	TRBJ2-7	TGTGCCAGCAGCCGGACAGGGGGCCTGAACGAGCAGTACTTC	CASSRTGGLNEQYF
TRBV6-1	many	-	TRBJ2-7	TGTGCCAGCAGTGAAATCGGGCGGGTCGAGCAGTACTTC	CASSEIGRVEQYF
TRBV9	few	-	TRBJ2-1	TGTGCCAGCAGCGTAGTCGGATCGTCCTACAATGAGCAGTTCTTC	CASSVVGSSYNEQFF
TRBV20-1	many	TRBD1	TRBJ2-3	TGCAGTGCTCTTATCAGGGCAGGGGGCGACCCAGATACGCAGTATTTT	CSALIRAGGDPDTQYF
TRBV9	-	-	TRBJ2-2	TGTGCCAGCAGCGCGACAGGTACCGGGGAGCTGTTTTTT	CASSATGTGELFF
TRBV29-1	-	TRBD2	TRBJ2-7	TGCAGCGCCGGGGGGGCAAGGTACGAGCAGTACTTC	CSAGGARYEQYF
TRBV6-2/TRBV6-3	-	-	TRBJ1-3	TGTGCCAGCAGTGGAGGGGGGTTCGTTTACACCATATATTTT	CASSGGGFVYTIYF
TRBV10-1	many	-	TRBJ1-1	TGCGCCAGCAGTGCTGGGTACGGCACTGAAGCTTTCTTT	CASSAGYGTEAFF
TRBV2	-	TRBD1	TRBJ2-7	TGTGCCAGCAGTGAAGAGGGGACAGGGACCTTGGCGGTCACCTACGAGCAGTGCTTC	CASSEEGTGTLAVTYEQCF
TRBV2	few	-	TRBJ1-6	TGTGCCAGCAGTTTCACAGTGAATTCACCCCTCCACTTT	CASSFTVNSPLHF
TRBV10-3	many	-	TRBJ2-7	TGTGCCATCAGTGATTCCGGGACGTACTACGAGCAGTACTTC	CAISDSGTYYEQYF
TRBV18	few	TRBD2	TRBJ2-1	TGTGCCAGCTCGCGCAATGCCGGGAGGGGGGGCTACAATGAGCAGTTCTTC	CASSRNAGRGGYNEQFF